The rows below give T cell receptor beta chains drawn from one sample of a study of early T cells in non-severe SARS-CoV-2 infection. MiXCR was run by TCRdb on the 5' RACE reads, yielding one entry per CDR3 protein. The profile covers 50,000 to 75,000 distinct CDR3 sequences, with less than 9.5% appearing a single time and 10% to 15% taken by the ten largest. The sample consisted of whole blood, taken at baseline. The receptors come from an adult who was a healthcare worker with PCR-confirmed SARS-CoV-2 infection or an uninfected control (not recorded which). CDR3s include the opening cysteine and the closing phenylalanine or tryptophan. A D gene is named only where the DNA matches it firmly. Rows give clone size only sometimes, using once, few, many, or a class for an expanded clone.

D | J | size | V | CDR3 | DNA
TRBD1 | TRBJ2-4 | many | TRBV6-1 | CASRLGTALAKNIQYF | TGTGCCAGCAGATTAGGGACAGCCCTAGCCAAAAACATTCAGTACTTC
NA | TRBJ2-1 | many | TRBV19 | CASRTLGEQFF | TGTGCCAGTAGAACTCTCGGGGAGCAGTTCTTC
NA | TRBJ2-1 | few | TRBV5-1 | CASSFGYEQFF | TGCGCCAGCAGCTTCGGATATGAGCAGTTCTTC
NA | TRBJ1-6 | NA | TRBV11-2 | CASSLAEADVINSPLHF | TGTGCCAGCAGCTTAGCTGAGGCAGACGTTATCAATTCACCCCTCCACTTT
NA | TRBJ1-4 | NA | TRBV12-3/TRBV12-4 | CASQFIQGGKLFF | TGTGCCAGCCAGTTTATACAGGGAGGAAAACTGTTTTTT
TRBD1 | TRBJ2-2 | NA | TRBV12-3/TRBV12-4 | CASSWAGTGGTGELFF | TGTGCCAGCAGTTGGGCCGGGACAGGGGGCACCGGGGAGCTGTTTTTT
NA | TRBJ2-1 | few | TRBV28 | CASSPTAFNEQFF | TGTGCCAGCAGTCCGACAGCGTTCAATGAGCAGTTCTTC
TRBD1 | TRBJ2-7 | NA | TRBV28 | CASSYRGYSYEQYF | TGTGCCAGCAGTTACAGGGGTTACTCCTACGAGCAGTACTTC
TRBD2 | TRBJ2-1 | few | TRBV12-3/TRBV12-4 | CASTGWTSGPWDEQFF | TGTGCCAGCACTGGATGGACTAGCGGGCCCTGGGATGAGCAGTTCTTC
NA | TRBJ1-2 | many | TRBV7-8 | CASSLEGTPYGYTF | TGTGCCAGCAGCTTAGAAGGCACCCCCTATGGCTACACCTTC
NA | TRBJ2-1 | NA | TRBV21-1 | CASSKGEFTGSPGIRDNEQFF | TGTGCCAGCAGCAAAGGGGAGTTTACAGGGAGTCCAGGGATTAGGGACAATGAGCAGTTCTTC
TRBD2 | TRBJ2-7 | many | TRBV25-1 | CASSELAGGPREQYF | TGTGCCAGCAGTGAGCTAGCGGGAGGGCCTAGGGAGCAGTACTTC
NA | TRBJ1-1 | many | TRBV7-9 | CASTKTTENTEAFF | TGTGCCAGCACAAAGACGACGGAAAACACTGAAGCTTTCTTT